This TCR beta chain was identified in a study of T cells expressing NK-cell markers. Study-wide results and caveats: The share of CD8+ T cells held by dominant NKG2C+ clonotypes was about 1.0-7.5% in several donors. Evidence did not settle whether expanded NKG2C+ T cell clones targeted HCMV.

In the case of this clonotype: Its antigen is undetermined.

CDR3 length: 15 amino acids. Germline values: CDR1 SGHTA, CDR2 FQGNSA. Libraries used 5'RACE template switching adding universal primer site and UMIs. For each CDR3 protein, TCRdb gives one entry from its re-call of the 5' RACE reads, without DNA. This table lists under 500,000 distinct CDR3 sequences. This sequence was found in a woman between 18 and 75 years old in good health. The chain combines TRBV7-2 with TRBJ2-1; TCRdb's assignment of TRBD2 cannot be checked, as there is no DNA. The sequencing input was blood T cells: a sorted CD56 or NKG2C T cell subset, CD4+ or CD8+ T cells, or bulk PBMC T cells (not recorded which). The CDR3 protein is CASSLGTDLGNEQFF.